The entry that follows covers one T cell receptor beta chain sequence. Its target is not known. It may be a read error: a sequence one base away is much more abundant. It was with a sample-barcoded 5' primer and a J-beta primer mix that a second PCR of about 6 to 11 cycles was run. Each cDNA molecule carried a tag from a template-switch adaptor that contained 12 random nucleotides. All samples yielded 2.5 million or more CDR3-containing paired-end reads. MiXCR, run by TCRdb on the 5' RACE reads, gives a single entry per CDR3 protein. The repertoire consists of approximately 810,000 distinct CDR3 sequences, with about 28% occurring once and the leading ten covering roughly a sixth. This entry is derived from a study of blood T cells in healthy people across ages. Researchers report isolating at least 6 million PBMCs per sample. Study conclusions and caveats: The long-lived group displayed more naive CD4+ cells, plus higher diversity, than the aged donors did.

The CDR3 runs to 16 residues. Germline CDR1 is SNHLY and CDR2 is FYNNEI. The sequence came from a woman aged 80 or over in good health. Sequenced input: blood. The gene calls are TRBV2 and TRBJ2-5, with D possibly matching TRBD1 (5 bases). Gene TRBJ2-7 matches the end of the DNA better, so the J call may be wrong. In DNA, the CDR3 is TGTGCCGGCACCTGGGGTAGTCTCAGGGCGACCTACGAGCAGTACTTC. The encoded protein is CAGTWGSLRATYEQYF.